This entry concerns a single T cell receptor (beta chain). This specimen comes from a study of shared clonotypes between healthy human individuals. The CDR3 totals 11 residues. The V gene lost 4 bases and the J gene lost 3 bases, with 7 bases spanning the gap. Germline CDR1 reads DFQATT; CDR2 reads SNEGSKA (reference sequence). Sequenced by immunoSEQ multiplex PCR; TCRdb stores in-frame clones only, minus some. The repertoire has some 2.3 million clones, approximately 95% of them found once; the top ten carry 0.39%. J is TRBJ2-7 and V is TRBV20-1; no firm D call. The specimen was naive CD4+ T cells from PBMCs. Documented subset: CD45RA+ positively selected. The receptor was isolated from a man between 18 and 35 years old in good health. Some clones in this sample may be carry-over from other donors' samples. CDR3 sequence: CSAKAYYEQYF. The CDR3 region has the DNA TGCAGTGCTAAAGCTTACTACGAGCAGTACTTC.